The 16 T cell receptor beta chains in this list originate from one sample, sequenced in a study of blood T cell repertoires in COVID-19. Clones were sequenced by immunoSEQ multiplex PCR, and TCRdb holds only the in-frame ones, with some missing. Found here are 350,000 to 450,000 clones, approximately 88% of them singletons; the top ten hold roughly 1.2%. Sequencing was carried out using peripheral blood. These receptor sequences come from a man aged 35-49 years with acute or convalescent COVID-19.

This clone was observed a handful of times. V and J are TRBV30 and TRBJ2-7, with D uncertain. Germline CDR1 and CDR2: GTSNPN and SVGIG (reference sequence). The CDR3 is made up of 13 amino acids. V was clipped by 4 bases and J by 0 bases, with 10 bases between them. CDR3 residues: CAWNSGSSYEQYF. CDR3 sequence (DNA): TGTGCCTGGAACTCCGGGTCCTCCTACGAGCAGTACTTC.

The DNA for the CDR3 is TGTGCCAGCAGCCAAACCACAGGGTTCTACAATCAGCCCCAGCATTTT. It encodes CASSQTTGFYNQPQHF. The rearrangement uses TRBV28 and TRBJ1-5; tentative D call: TRBD1 (6 bases). The CDR3 covers 16 residues. Germline-derived CDR1 and CDR2 are MDHEN and SYDVKM. Trimming cost V 6 bases and J 3 bases, with 18 bases left between them.

This rearrangement joins TRBV7-8 to TRBJ2-1, with 13 bases that match TRBD2. Germline V gene data show CDR1 as SGHVS and CDR2 as FQNEAQ. Trimming cost V 5 bases and J 3 bases; bases outside gene matches: 7. The CDR3 is 17 residues long. The CDR3 coding sequence is TGTGCCAGCAGCGTATCCGGACTAGCGGGGGTCTACAATGAGCAGTTCTTC. It codes for CASSVSGLAGVYNEQFF.

The J gene is TRBJ2-1, the V gene TRBV6-5, with TRBD2 matching 7 bases. V shed 4 bases and J 6 bases; nucleotides not matched to a gene: 3. Per the germline V gene, CDR1 is MNHEY and CDR2 is SVGAGI. CDR3 length: 13 residues. The CDR3 spells CASSWGGSNEQFF. The CDR3 DNA reads as TGTGCCAGCAGTTGGGGGGGAAGCAATGAGCAGTTCTTC.

This clone was detected once. In DNA, the CDR3 is TGTGCCAGCAGCAAGGGACAGGGGCTTAATGAAAAACTGTTTTTT. Amino acids: CASSKGQGLNEKLFF. This chain links TRBV7-6 with TRBJ1-4; 10 bases fit TRBD1. V was clipped by 5 bases and J by 4 bases; unmatched bases: 4. This CDR3 is built from 15 residues. The germline V gene has CDR1 SGHVS and CDR2 FNYEAQ.

The chain has TRBV14 and TRBJ2-3; 7 positions agree with TRBD2. The CDR3 contains 14 residues. V shed 4 bases, J shed 4 bases, and the junction held 5 bases outside the gene matches. The germline gives CDR1 SGHDN, CDR2 FVKESK. DNA for the CDR3: TGTGCCAGCAGCCGCCGGGCGGGAGCAGATACGCAGTATTTT. Residues: CASSRRAGADTQYF.

This clone was recorded only once. V gene TRBV5-4 combines with J gene TRBJ1-2, with unresolved D. Germline V CDR1 and CDR2: SGHNT, YYREEE (reference sequence). Trimming removed 0 bases from V and 5 bases from J, with 14 bases in between. The CDR3 runs to 15 residues. CDR3 sequence reads: CASSLDSTGDYGYTF. CDR3 coding DNA: TGTGCCAGCAGCTTGGATAGCACCGGAGATTATGGCTACACCTTC.

The chain combines TRBV14 with TRBJ1-6, with unresolved D. The CDR3 covers 12 residues. Germline CDR1 reads SGHDN; CDR2 reads FVKESK. The V and J ends lost 4 bases and 9 bases respectively, with 7 bases between them. CDR3: CASSPLGSPLHF. Written as DNA, the CDR3 is TGTGCCAGCAGCCCCCTCGGTTCACCCCTCCACTTT.

The rearrangement uses TRBV6-5 and TRBJ2-3; TRBD1 might be the D (5 bases). The ends were cut back, 4 bases at V and 4 bases at J, with 9 bases in the middle. This CDR3 has 13 residues. Per germline, CDR1 MNHEY and CDR2 SVGAGI. CDR3 DNA: TGTGCCAGCAGTTCAGGGCCGGCAGATACGCAGTATTTT. It encodes CASSSGPADTQYF.

The V call is TRBV5-6, the J call TRBJ1-2; a weak D match, TRBD1 (5 bases). Germline V gives CDR1 SGHDT, CDR2 YYEEEE. Trimming removed 5 bases from V and 1 base from J, with 9 bases in between. The CDR3 has 13 residues. The DNA for the CDR3 is TGTGCCAGCAGATCACAGGTTAACTATGGCTACACCTTC. This codes for CASRSQVNYGYTF.

The chain employs TRBV5-5 and TRBJ2-7; D is possibly TRBD2 (5 bases). The CDR3 is made up of 13 amino acids. The germline CDR1 and CDR2 sequences are SGHKS and YYEKEE (reference sequence). Trimming took off 5 bases at V and 5 bases at J, with 14 bases between the two ends. The CDR3 DNA follows: TGTGCCAGCAGGGGCGGAGAGGGAGACGAGCAGTACTTC. It codes for CASRGGEGDEQYF. The variable domain in full, with the rest retrieved from reference TRBV5-5 and TRBJ2-7, is DAGVTQSPTHLIKTRGQQVTLRCSPISGHKSVSWYQQVLGQGPQFIFQYYEKEERGRGNFPDRFSARQFPNYSSELNVNALLLGDSALYLCASRGGEGDEQYFGPGTRLTVT.

The chain uses TRBV6-2 or TRBV6-3 and TRBJ1-2; a possible D gene is TRBD1 (6 bases). The CDR3 is 16 residues long. V lost 6 bases, J lost 0 bases, and 17 bases lay in between. Germline V CDR1 and CDR2: MNHEY, SVGEGT. Written as DNA, the CDR3 is TGTGCCAGCAGCCGGGCCTGGGGGACAACTAACTATGGCTACACCTTC. This gives the protein CASSRAWGTTNYGYTF.

The CDR3 is CALQTGSSYEQYF. CDR3 sequence (DNA): TGTGCCTTGCAAACAGGGAGTTCCTACGAGCAGTACTTC. The gene calls are TRBV30 and TRBJ2-7, with D perhaps matching TRBD1 (6 bases). CDR3 size: 13 residues. Germline loops: CDR1 GTSNPN, CDR2 SVGIG (reference sequence). The V gene lost 7 bases and the J gene lost 1 base, with 14 bases spanning the gap.

This chain joins TRBV10-3 and TRBJ2-1; 11 bases line up with TRBD2. This CDR3 has 14 amino acids. Germline values: CDR1 ENHRY, CDR2 SYGVKD. Germline trimming cut 10 bases from V and 4 bases from J; bases unmatched to any gene: 6. The DNA for the CDR3 is TGTGCCACGGGAACTAGCGGGAGTTACAATGAGCAGTTCTTC. Translated: CATGTSGSYNEQFF.

V and J are TRBV10-3 and TRBJ2-2, with D possibly being TRBD1 (5 bases). Germline loops: CDR1 ENHRY, CDR2 SYGVKD. The CDR3 loop spans 12 amino acids. V was clipped by 6 bases and J by 9 bases, with 11 bases between them. The CDR3 DNA reads TGTGCCATCAGCTCAGGGCTAAGGGAGCTGTTTTTT. As protein: CAISSGLRELFF.

J is TRBJ2-1 and V is TRBV5-6; 8 nucleotides agree with TRBD1. This CDR3 has 15 amino acids. CDR1 is SGHDT and CDR2 is YYEEEE in the germline V gene. The J segment lost 4 bases and the V segment lost 0 bases, leaving 3 bases of the junction unmatched. This CDR3 is CASSLETGAYNEQFF. For the CDR3, the DNA is TGTGCCAGCAGCTTGGAGACAGGGGCGTACAATGAGCAGTTCTTC.